A selection of T cell receptor beta chains follows, all from one sample in a study of vaccination effects on CD4 cells after COVID-19. No antigen has been assigned to these receptors. Libraries were prepared by immunoSEQ multiplex PCR; TCRdb keeps only in-frame clonotypes and omits some of them. The data contain tens of thousands of clones, more than 70% of them singletons. The sample was CD4+ T cells from PBMCs cultured with HCoV-229E spike peptides, taken after COVID-19 vaccination. The receptor set was obtained from a human donor who received a COVID-19 vaccine. CDR3s include the opening cysteine and the closing phenylalanine or tryptophan. D genes are given only for firm matches. Not all rows give a size; the values are once, few, many and, for expanded clones, a class.

-	TRBV5-4	few	TRBJ2-2	CASSVHTGELFF	TGTGCCAGCAGCGTACACACCGGGGAGCTGTTTTTT
-	TRBV18	once	TRBJ1-4	CASSRRTTGTNEKLFF	TGTGCCAGCTCACGCAGAACTACAGGGACTAATGAAAAACTGTTTTTT
TRBD1	TRBV5-8	once	TRBJ1-3	CASSSDRGRNTIYF	TGTGCCAGCAGCTCGGACAGGGGGAGAAACACCATATATTTT
-	TRBV6-1	-	TRBJ2-2	CASSARKPPNTGELFF	TGTGCCAGCAGTGCCCGGAAACCTCCGAACACCGGGGAGCTGTTTTTT
TRBD1	TRBV5-1	-	TRBJ1-3	CASSPGTAGNTIYF	TGCGCCAGCAGCCCTGGGACAGCAGGAAACACCATATATTTT
-	TRBV19	-	TRBJ2-3	CASSIDRSSDTQYF	TGTGCCAGTAGTATAGATCGGTCCTCGGATACGCAGTATTTT
TRBD1	TRBV24-1	few	TRBJ1-3	CATSGTGPGNTIYF	TGTGCCACCAGTGGGACAGGGCCTGGAAACACCATATATTTT
TRBD1	TRBV6-1	-	TRBJ1-4	CASSQGQGELNQKLFF	TGTGCCAGCAGTCAAGGACAGGGGGAACTCAATCAAAAACTGTTTTTT
TRBD1	TRBV18	-	TRBJ1-1	CASSPQGANTEAFF	TGTGCCAGCTCACCTCAGGGGGCCAACACTGAAGCTTTCTTT
-	TRBV30	once	TRBJ1-2	CAWSAGTTYGYTF	TGTGCCTGGAGTGCGGGGACCACCTATGGCTACACCTTC
-	TRBV18	-	TRBJ1-1	CASSSSNTEAFF	TGTGCCAGCTCGTCCTCGAACACTGAAGCTTTCTTT
TRBD1	TRBV19	-	TRBJ2-5	CASSTDRGHGETQYF	TGTGCCAGTAGTACGGACAGGGGGCATGGGGAGACCCAGTACTTC
-	TRBV12-3/TRBV12-4	once	TRBJ1-6	CAITDRTASPLHF	TGTGCCATCACGGACCGGACAGCCTCACCCCTCCACTTT
-	TRBV5-1	-	TRBJ2-3	CASSDTRSMDTQYF	TGCGCCAGCAGCGATACTAGATCCATGGATACGCAGTATTTT
-	TRBV5-1	once	TRBJ2-5	CASTLKGGGETQYF	TGCGCCAGCACGTTAAAGGGGGGCGGAGAGACCCAGTACTTC
TRBD2	TRBV9	-	TRBJ2-2	CASSVGLVSHTGELFF	TGTGCCAGCAGCGTGGGACTAGTCTCGCACACCGGGGAGCTGTTTTTT
-	TRBV5-1	once	TRBJ2-1	CASSLVGQGGNEQFF	TGCGCCAGCAGCTTGGTTGGCCAGGGGGGCAATGAGCAGTTCTTC
TRBD1	TRBV6-6	-	TRBJ2-4	CASSPGGTGGTKNIQYF	TGTGCCAGCAGTCCCGGTGGGACAGGGGGCACCAAAAACATTCAGTACTTC
-	TRBV7-2	-	TRBJ2-1	CASSFGPASSYNEQFF	TGTGCCAGCAGCTTCGGGCCAGCGAGCTCCTACAATGAGCAGTTCTTC
TRBD1	TRBV6-5	-	TRBJ1-2	CASSYQTGGGYGYTF	TGTGCCAGCAGTTACCAGACAGGGGGAGGCTATGGCTACACCTTC
-	TRBV3-1/TRBV3-2	-	TRBJ2-4	CASSFGQKNIQYF	TGTGCCAGCAGCTTCGGACAGAAAAACATTCAGTACTTC
TRBD2	TRBV5-1	-	TRBJ2-1	CASSPTSGGNNEQFF	TGCGCCAGCAGCCCGACTAGCGGGGGAAACAATGAGCAGTTCTTC
-	TRBV5-1	-	TRBJ2-1	CASSTPREYSYNEQFF	TGCGCCAGCAGTACTCCGAGAGAATACAGCTACAATGAGCAGTTCTTC
-	TRBV19	-	TRBJ1-5	CASSIPQFIQPQHF	TGTGCCAGTAGTATACCACAGTTCATTCAGCCCCAGCATTTT
-	TRBV7-3	-	TRBJ2-1	CASSFSGNEQFF	TGTGCCAGCAGCTTCTCCGGCAATGAGCAGTTCTTC
-	TRBV7-9	few	TRBJ2-1	CASSSQARLPANEQFF	TGTGCCAGCAGCTCCCAAGCTCGGCTGCCCGCCAATGAGCAGTTCTTC
-	TRBV5-8	-	TRBJ1-6	CASSLGGSSYNSPLHF	TGTGCCAGCAGCTTGGGAGGGAGCTCCTATAATTCACCCCTCCACTTT
-	TRBV5-5	-	TRBJ2-2	CASSPQGSTGELFF	TGTGCCAGCAGCCCGCAGGGGAGCACCGGGGAGCTGTTTTTT
-	TRBV7-8	-	TRBJ1-1	CASSYSRVPGIVEAFF	TGTGCCAGCAGTTACTCTCGGGTTCCGGGGATTGTTGAAGCTTTCTTT
-	TRBV6-5	-	TRBJ2-5	CASSYGPLARETQYF	TGTGCCAGCAGTTACGGCCCACTAGCCCGGGAGACCCAGTACTTC
-	TRBV24-1	-	TRBJ2-5	CATSDGVLQETQYF	TGTGCCACCAGTGATGGGGTTCTCCAAGAGACCCAGTACTTC
-	TRBV6-1	-	TRBJ1-1	CASSEMAGRSGTEAFF	TGTGCCAGCAGTGAAATGGCAGGGCGGTCAGGCACTGAAGCTTTCTTT
-	TRBV7-3	-	TRBJ2-5	CASSFSADETQYF	TGTGCCAGCAGCTTTTCGGCAGATGAGACCCAGTACTTC
TRBD2	TRBV7-2	-	TRBJ2-1	CASSLGYGRFYNEQFF	TGTGCCAGCAGCTTAGGGTACGGGAGGTTCTACAATGAGCAGTTCTTC
TRBD1	TRBV12-3/TRBV12-4	-	TRBJ2-5	CASSDRAAETQYF	TGTGCCAGCAGTGACAGGGCAGCAGAGACCCAGTACTTC
-	TRBV24-1	few	TRBJ2-2	CATSDLRGTGELFF	TGTGCCACCAGTGATTTGCGGGGGACCGGGGAGCTGTTTTTT
-	TRBV25-1	-	TRBJ1-1	CASSARQRAEAFF	TGTGCCAGTTCGGCTAGGCAGAGAGCTGAAGCTTTCTTT
-	TRBV7-2	-	TRBJ2-5	CASSLAGGHQETQYF	TGTGCCAGCAGCTTAGCAGGGGGACATCAAGAGACCCAGTACTTC
-	TRBV6-5	-	TRBJ1-2	CASSGPGPYGYTF	TGTGCCAGTTCGGGGCCAGGACCCTATGGCTACACCTTC
-	TRBV7-2	few	TRBJ1-2	CASSLQVGGDYGYTF	TGTGCCAGCAGCTTACAGGTGGGGGGGGACTATGGCTACACCTTC
TRBD1	TRBV5-1	-	TRBJ1-1	CASSLQTGGNTEAFF	TGCGCCAGCAGCCTCCAAACAGGGGGGAACACTGAAGCTTTCTTT
TRBD1	TRBV7-8	-	TRBJ1-2	CASSVAGTGGYGYTF	TGTGCCAGCAGCGTAGCCGGGACAGGGGGCTATGGCTACACCTTC
-	TRBV9	-	TRBJ1-6	CASSVNYNSPLHF	TGTGCCAGCAGCGTAAACTATAATTCACCCCTCCACTTT
TRBD1	TRBV7-3	-	TRBJ2-3	CASSSGQGRTDTQYF	TGTGCCAGCAGCTCGGGACAGGGTCGAACAGATACGCAGTATTTT
-	TRBV5-1	-	TRBJ1-1	CASSSPGQNTEAFF	TGCGCCAGCAGCTCACCCGGACAGAACACTGAAGCTTTCTTT
-	TRBV29-1	few	TRBJ1-2	CSVDTGGYGYTF	TGCAGCGTCGACACCGGCGGGTATGGCTACACCTTC
-	TRBV6-2/TRBV6-3	once	TRBJ2-5	CASSYLGLQETQYF	TGTGCCAGCAGTTACCTAGGACTGCAAGAGACCCAGTACTTC
TRBD1	TRBV6-5	-	TRBJ1-4	CASSPRGLANEKLFF	TGTGCCAGCAGCCCCAGGGGGCTAGCTAATGAAAAACTGTTTTTT
TRBD2	TRBV6-1	-	TRBJ2-1	CASSEAPGTRGNEQFF	TGTGCCAGCAGTGAAGCGCCCGGGACTAGAGGCAATGAGCAGTTCTTC
-	TRBV11-3	-	TRBJ2-3	CASSLGLRTETDTQYF	TGTGCCAGCAGCTTAGGACTCCGGACAGAGACAGATACGCAGTATTTT
-	TRBV24-1	-	TRBJ2-5	CATSDTGPPGLETQYF	TGTGCCACCAGTGATACGGGACCCCCGGGGTTGGAGACCCAGTACTTC
-	TRBV5-5	-	TRBJ1-1	CASSADRDEAFF	TGTGCCAGCAGCGCAGACCGGGATGAAGCTTTCTTT
-	TRBV5-6	-	TRBJ2-3	CASVKDQRDTQYF	TGTGCCAGCGTTAAAGACCAGAGAGATACGCAGTATTTT
TRBD2	TRBV5-5	-	TRBJ2-1	CASSLGTSVSNEQFF	TGTGCCAGCAGCTTGGGAACTAGCGTATCCAATGAGCAGTTCTTC